The 20 T cell receptor beta chains below come from one sample, sequenced in a study of CD8 T cells in Susac syndrome. When the RNA was reverse transcribed, random hexamers were used with an input of about 0.45 to 1 ug. Each CDR3 protein gets one entry after TCRdb re-called the immunoSEQ multiplex PCR reads with MiXCR. This table holds about 120,000 distinct CDR3 sequences, around 94% found once. The material sequenced was CD4+ T cells from PBMCs. These receptors came from a human donor in good health.

The chain uses TRBV7-2 and TRBJ1-5, with D unclear. Germline V gene data show CDR1 as SGHTA and CDR2 as FQGNSA. The length of the CDR3 is 14 residues. V was clipped by 3 bases and J by 6 bases, with 12 bases between them. DNA of the CDR3: TGTGCCAGCAGCTTGAGAACATGGGGTCAGCCCCAGCATTTT. As protein: CASSLRTWGQPQHF.

The chain combines TRBV30 with TRBJ2-5; 8 bases map to TRBD1. Germline trimming cut 7 bases from V and 3 bases from J; bases unmatched to any gene: 10. Germline values: CDR1 GTSNPN, CDR2 SVGIG (reference sequence). The CDR3 extends over 14 amino acids. This chain's CDR3 is CASHRGSTKETQYF. The CDR3 DNA sequence: TGTGCCTCCCACAGGGGGTCAACTAAAGAGACCCAGTACTTC. Based on the CDR3 plus reference TRBV30 and TRBJ2-5, the full variable domain is SQTIHQWPATLVQPVGSPLSLECTVEGTSNPNLYWYRQAAGRGLQLLFYSVGIGQISSEVPQNLSASRPQDRQFILSSKKLLLSDSGFYLCASHRGSTKETQYFGPGTRLLVL.

The CDR3 protein is CASSRQQGGTDTQYF. The CDR3 DNA is TGTGCCAGTAGCAGACAGCAGGGGGGCACAGATACGCAGTATTTT. The V and J genes are TRBV19 and TRBJ2-3; the match to TRBD1 covers 7 bases. V was pared by 6 bases and J by 1 base, with 7 bases of the junction left unmatched. Germline values: CDR1 LNHDA, CDR2 SQIVND (reference sequence). This CDR3 contains 15 residues.

This clonotype was counted once. J is TRBJ2-1 and V is TRBV11-3; TRBD1 aligns across 10 bases. V gave up 4 bases and J gave up 4 bases; unmatched junction bases: 4. Germline CDR1 is SGHNT and CDR2 is YENEEA. There are 15 residues in the CDR3. CDR3 region: CASSSRGQGYNEQFF. The CDR3 DNA sequence: TGTGCCAGCAGCTCAAGGGGACAGGGGTACAATGAGCAGTTCTTC.

This clonotype showed up just once. The gene calls are TRBV10-3 and TRBJ2-3; TRBD2 matches at 8 bases. From germline, CDR1 is ENHRY and CDR2 SYGVKD. This CDR3 comprises 14 residues. Losses at the gene ends were 10 bases for V and 5 bases for J; bases not matched to a gene: 11. This CDR3 is CATTEREIGDTQYF. DNA for the CDR3: TGTGCCACCACTGAGCGGGAGATAGGAGATACGCAGTATTTT.

V is TRBV4-1 and J is TRBJ2-5, with D possibly matching TRBD1 (5 bases). Germline CDR1 and CDR2: MGHRA and YSYEKL. The length of the CDR3 is 14 residues. Trimming cost V 1 base and J 5 bases, with 11 bases left between them. CDR3 region: CASSQGRAQETQYF. The DNA of the CDR3 is TGCGCCAGCAGCCAAGGCAGGGCCCAGGAGACCCAGTACTTC.

V gene TRBV2 combines with J gene TRBJ1-5; D may be TRBD1 (5 bases). V gave up 6 bases and J gave up 6 bases, with 15 bases separating them. The length of the CDR3 is 14 residues. Germline lookup yields CDR1 SNHLY and CDR2 FYNNEI. CDR3 nucleotide sequence: TGTGCCAGCAGAGGGCAGGGAGTGAGTCAGCCCCAGCATTTT. This encodes CASRGQGVSQPQHF.

The chain joins TRBV20-1 to TRBJ2-5; the D gene is possibly TRBD2 (6 bases). CDR3 length: 11 amino acids. CDR1 is DFQATT, CDR2 SNEGSKA, per germline (reference sequence). The CDR3 sequence is CGGSRQETQYF. CDR3 DNA: TGCGGGGGGAGTCGCCAAGAGACCCAGTACTTC.

The chain is built from TRBV10-3 and TRBJ2-4; D unclear. V dropped 4 bases and J dropped 6 bases, with 7 bases sitting between them. The germline CDR1 and CDR2 sequences are ENHRY and SYGVKD. The length of the CDR3 is 12 residues. CDR3 residues: CAISGEGNIQYF. CDR3 bases: TGTGCCATCAGTGGAGAAGGAAACATTCAGTACTTC.

The chain employs TRBV12-3 or TRBV12-4 and TRBJ1-4; D is uncertain. This CDR3 is 14 amino acids long. V lost 7 bases and J lost 2, with 11 bases in between. CDR3 sequence reads: CASTTRGTNEKLFF. In nucleotides, the CDR3 is TGTGCCAGCACCACTCGCGGGACTAATGAAAAACTGTTTTTT.

This clonotype appeared a few times. This chain links TRBV29-1 with TRBJ2-1, with a possible D match to TRBD1 (5 bases). Trimming took off 0 bases at V and 10 bases at J, with 10 bases between the two ends. The CDR3 contains 12 residues. Germline V CDR1 and CDR2: SQVTM, ANQGSEA. The CDR3 here is CSVEDPGLEQFF. The DNA for the CDR3 is TGCAGCGTTGAAGATCCAGGGCTGGAGCAGTTCTTC.

This chain links TRBV5-1 with TRBJ1-4; no firm D call. Trimming removed 1 base at V and 1 base at J, with 5 bases between. The V gene's germline CDR1 is SGHRS and CDR2 YFSETQ. The CDR3 length is 14 residues. This CDR3 reads CASSLSVTNEKLFF. The CDR3 DNA reads TGCGCCAGCAGCTTGTCGGTAACTAATGAAAAACTGTTTTTT.

CDR3 coding DNA: TGTGCCAGCAGTACGTCCGGGACCCCATACAATGAGCAGTTCTTC. It is translated as CASSTSGTPYNEQFF. This chain connects TRBV6-6 to TRBJ2-1, with D perhaps matching TRBD1 or TRBD2 (5 bases each). CDR1 is MNHNY and CDR2 is SVGAGI in the germline V gene (reference sequence). The ends were cut back, 5 bases at V and 4 bases at J, with 15 bases in the middle. This CDR3 region has 15 residues.

With respect to this clonotype: One end of the junction varies from germline; a read error may be responsible. The chain has TRBV7-9 and TRBJ2-3; weak D call: TRBD2 (5 bases). This CDR3 has 12 residues. Germline CDR1 SEHNR, CDR2 FQNEAQ (reference sequence). The CDR3 region is CASRLGPGTQYF. For the CDR3, the DNA is TGTGCCAGCAGGTTAGGACCGGGAACGCAGTATTTT.

The chain links TRBV30 to TRBJ2-1; 8 positions agree with TRBD2. The germline V gene has CDR1 GTSNPN and CDR2 SVGIG (reference sequence). The CDR3 is 13 amino acids. V gave up 5 bases and J gave up 9 bases; unmatched junction bases: 9. CDR3 nucleotides: TGTGCCTGGTCCTCCAGCGGGAGAGGTGAGCAGTTCTTC. Amino acid sequence: CAWSSSGRGEQFF.

The CDR3 loop reads CASSRGGLVGNEQFF. For the CDR3, the DNA is TGTGCCAGCAGCCGAGGAGGGCTAGTAGGCAATGAGCAGTTCTTC. The chain joins TRBV11-2 to TRBJ2-1; D possibly corresponds to TRBD2 (6 bases). The CDR3 consists of 15 residues. Germline V gene data show CDR1 as SGHAT and CDR2 as FQNNGV. Trimming stripped 5 bases from V and 6 bases from J, with 17 bases between.

The rearrangement links TRBV14 to TRBJ2-3; the match to TRBD2 covers 9 bases. Trimming at V came to 4 bases and at J to 0 bases, leaving 8 bases not matched to a gene. The CDR3 has 17 amino acids. Germline lookup yields CDR1 SGHDN and CDR2 FVKESK. The CDR3 here is CASSPLRSGSSTDTQYF. CDR3 nucleotides: TGTGCCAGCAGCCCTCTTCGTAGCGGGAGTAGCACAGATACGCAGTATTTT.

This chain joins TRBV27 and TRBJ2-5, with D possibly being TRBD2 (5 bases). The V end lost 2 bases, the J end lost 4 bases, and 14 bases lay between the germline ends. The CDR3 covers 15 residues. Germline V gene lookup returns CDR1 MNHEY and CDR2 SMNVEV (reference sequence). The CDR3 DNA follows: TGTGCCAGCAGTTTAGGGGTGGGAGCAGTAGAGACCCAGTACTTC. This translates into CASSLGVGAVETQYF.

As to this clonotype: The junction does not match germline at one end; this may be a read error. The chain couples TRBV5-1 to TRBJ2-5; D gene uncertain. This CDR3 has 12 amino acids. The germline V gene encodes CDR1 SGHRS and CDR2 YFSETQ. DNA for the CDR3: TGCGCCAGCAGGCCAAACCATGAGACCCAGTACTTC. This gives the protein CASRPNHETQYF.

CDR3 sequence reads: CASRRLAGASDTQYF. The CDR3 coding sequence is TGCGCCAGCAGACGACTAGCGGGAGCTTCAGATACGCAGTATTTT. This rearrangement joins TRBV5-1 to TRBJ2-3; TRBD2 matches at 12 bases. Trimming took 5 bases from V and 4 from J; bases not matched to a gene: 5. CDR3 length equals 15 residues. Germline assignment: CDR1 SGHRS and CDR2 YFSETQ.